The 22 T cell receptor beta chains presented below share a single source sample, sequenced in a study of human T cells and chemical hapten exposure. One entry per CDR3 protein results from TCRdb running MiXCR on the RACE reads. The sample consists of about 50,000 distinct CDR3 sequences, around 4% of them appearing once. As to time point: healthy volunteer bleed at 2 weeks. Unfractionated whole blood yielded total RNA. The sequenced sample was whole blood. These receptors came from a female donor in good health. Some clones in this sample may be carry-over from other donors' samples.

This clonotype has at least ten counts. J is TRBJ2-3 and V is TRBV12-3 or TRBV12-4; 7 bases are shared with TRBD2. This CDR3 comprises 18 residues. J lost 1 base, V lost 3 bases, and 13 bases had no gene match. The CDR3 DNA reads TGTGCCAGCAGTTTCGCGCGGGGGTATCCCCTAGGCACAGATACGCAGTATTTT. Amino acids: CASSFARGYPLGTDTQYF.

This clonotype is deemed medium-sized. The CDR3, as DNA: TGTGCCAGCAGCCAAGATCAGGGGACTAGTTCCTACAATGAGCAGTTCTTC. Amino acid sequence: CASSQDQGTSSYNEQFF. This rearrangement joins TRBV3-2 to TRBJ2-1; the table's D call TRBD2 went unverified against the DNA. TRBV3-2 is a pseudogene locus. The CDR3 runs to 17 residues.

This clonotype has a handful of counts. The V and J genes are TRBV20-1 and TRBJ1-4; D is uncertain. Per germline, CDR1 DFQATT and CDR2 SNEGSKA (reference sequence). This CDR3 is built from 15 residues. Trimming took 0 bases from V and 5 from J, leaving 13 bases between them. In DNA, the CDR3 is TGCAGTGCTAGAGATAGGGCCCCAATAAATGAAAAACTGTTTTTT. Amino acid sequence: CSARDRAPINEKLFF.

This clonotype was seen at least ten times. The chain couples TRBV27 to TRBJ1-6; D perhaps matches TRBD1 (6 bases). The CDR3 contains 14 residues. Trimming took off 7 bases at V and 9 bases at J, with 16 bases between the two ends. The germline CDR1 and CDR2 sequences are MNHEY and SMNVEV (reference sequence). CDR3 protein: CASTIQGHGSPLHF. The DNA for the CDR3 is TGTGCCAGCACCATACAGGGCCATGGTTCACCCCTCCACTTT.

This clonotype occurred many times. The V gene is TRBV7-8, the J gene TRBJ2-7; D might be TRBD1 (6 bases). Germline CDR1 reads SGHVS; CDR2 reads FQNEAQ. The CDR3 runs to 14 residues. V was shortened by 9 bases and J by 2 bases, with 17 bases between the two germline ends. CDR3 DNA: TGTGCCAGGGCGACCACAGGGAAGGCCTACGAGCAGTACTTC. Its translation is CARATTGKAYEQYF.

Ten or more counts support this clonotype. V gene TRBV2 combines with J gene TRBJ1-3; D unresolved. The CDR3 extends over 13 amino acids. Trimming took 5 bases from V and 0 from J, leaving 5 bases between them. The germline V gene has CDR1 SNHLY and CDR2 FYNNEI. CDR3: CASSFGSGNTIYF. DNA of the CDR3: TGTGCCAGCAGTTTCGGCTCTGGAAACACCATATATTTT.

Remarks on this clonotype: Just one base apart from a much larger clone, this may be a read error. CDR3 region: CASSRGQDLYERYF. In DNA, the CDR3 is TGTGCCAGCAGTAGGGGACAGGACCTCTACGAGCGGTACTTC. This chain links TRBV6-5 with TRBJ2-7; 8 nucleotides match TRBD1. Per the germline V gene, CDR1 is MNHEY and CDR2 is SVGAGI. This CDR3 spans 14 amino acids.

This clonotype was seen at least ten times. The genes are TRBV11-2 and TRBJ2-1; D gene ambiguous. The CDR3 contains 11 residues. CDR1 is SGHAT, CDR2 FQNNGV, per germline. V lost 1 base, J lost 10 bases, and 5 bases lay in between. The CDR3, as DNA: TGTGCCAGCAGCTTAGGGCGGGAGCAGTTCTTC. Residues: CASSLGREQFF.

The table lists this clonotype with many counts. V usage is TRBV27 and J usage is TRBJ1-4; weak D call: TRBD1 (6 bases). Germline assignment: CDR1 MNHEY and CDR2 SMNVEV (reference sequence). With 6 bases removed from V and 8 bases from J, the gap between germline ends came to 10 bases. This CDR3 is built from 12 residues. In DNA, the CDR3 is TGTGCCAGCAGCCGTGGACAGGAAAAACTGTTTTTT. The encoded protein is CASSRGQEKLFF.

This clonotype was picked up many times. The chain joins TRBV7-3 to TRBJ2-2; D not resolved. Germline-derived CDR1 and CDR2 are SGHTA and FQGTGA. Trimming took off 2 bases at V and 8 bases at J, with 9 bases between the two ends. This CDR3 region has 13 residues. The CDR3 DNA reads as TGTGCCAGCAGCTTAGGACCGCAGGGGGAGCTGTTTTTT. It translates to CASSLGPQGELFF.

This clonotype was picked up many times. The chain carries TRBV2 and TRBJ2-1, with no clear D. V dropped 3 bases and J dropped 3 bases, with 12 bases sitting between them. This CDR3 spans 15 amino acids. The germline CDR1 and CDR2 sequences are SNHLY and FYNNEI. CDR3 nucleotides: TGTGCCAGCAGTGATAGTCAGTTGTTCTACAATGAGCAGTTCTTC. Encoded protein: CASSDSQLFYNEQFF.

V is TRBV18 and J is TRBJ1-2; a possible D gene is TRBD1 (6 bases). The CDR3 totals 21 residues. Trimming took off 3 bases at V and 4 bases at J, with 33 bases between the two ends. In germline, CDR1 is KGHSH, CDR2 LQKENI. DNA for the CDR3: TGTGCCAGCTCACCTGACAACGTGGGGGGGCCCACACCCCCTTCCCGCTATGGCTACACCTTC. Its translation: CASSPDNVGGPTPPSRYGYTF.

This clonotype was seen ten or more times. This chain joins TRBV7-3 and TRBJ2-3, with TRBD2 matching 7 bases. CDR1 SGHTA and CDR2 FQGTGA come from the germline V gene. This CDR3 comprises 15 residues. J gave up 0 bases and V 5 bases, and 5 bases lay outside the gene matches. Written as DNA, the CDR3 is TGTGCCAGCAGCCCTAGCGGCACTAGCACAGATACGCAGTATTTT. Protein sequence: CASSPSGTSTDTQYF. Based on the CDR3 plus reference TRBV7-3 and TRBJ2-3, the full variable domain is GAGVSQTPSNKVTEKGKYVELRCDPISGHTALYWYRQSLGQGPEFLIYFQGTGAADDSGLPNDRFFAVRPEGSVSTLKIQRTERGDSAVYLCASSPSGTSTDTQYFGPGTRLTVL.

This clonotype was seen many times. The chain combines TRBV18 with TRBJ1-4, with 7 nucleotides matching TRBD1. The CDR3 has 14 residues. The V gene's germline CDR1 is KGHSH and CDR2 LQKENI. With V trimmed by 4 bases and J by 8 bases, 7 bases remained unmatched. DNA for the CDR3: TGTGCCAGCTCACAGGACAGGTCGCGCGAAAAACTGTTTTTT. It codes for CASSQDRSREKLFF.

This clonotype was detected ten times or more. V is TRBV6-6 and J is TRBJ1-2; 8 bases are a match to TRBD1. Germline V gene data show CDR1 as MNHNY and CDR2 as SVGAGI (reference sequence). J gave up 0 bases and V 6 bases, and 9 bases lay outside the gene matches. CDR3 length: 16 amino acids. The CDR3 spells CASSWDRPPSNYGYTF. The CDR3 DNA sequence: TGTGCCAGCAGCTGGGACAGGCCCCCTTCTAACTATGGCTACACCTTC.

This clonotype was seen repeatedly, ten times or more. The rearrangement joins TRBV29-1 to TRBJ2-1, with 12 bases aligning to TRBD2. Germline V lookup: CDR1 SQVTM, CDR2 ANQGSEA. With 5 bases clipped from V and 6 bases from J, the junction kept 11 bases outside the gene matches. This CDR3 spans 16 amino acids. The CDR3 is CSVLDTSGGLGNEQFF. CDR3 nucleotide sequence: TGCAGCGTTTTAGATACTAGCGGGGGGCTCGGCAATGAGCAGTTCTTC.

As regards this clonotype: A much bigger clone sits one base away, suggesting this may be a read error. The V and J genes are TRBV6-1 and TRBJ1-2; D is ambiguous. Per germline, CDR1 MNHNS and CDR2 SASEGT. The CDR3 length is 13 residues. Here the CDR3 DNA reads TGTGCCCTGGAGGATGACCAGAACTATGGCGACACCTTC. Protein product: CALEDDQNYGDTF.

This clonotype was picked up many times. The chain has TRBV15 and TRBJ1-4, with 11 nucleotides matching TRBD1. CDR1 and CDR2 from the germline V gene are LNHNV and YYDKDF (reference sequence). With V trimmed by 11 bases and J by 2 bases, 10 bases remained unmatched. The CDR3 extends over 16 amino acids. For the CDR3, the DNA is TGTGCCTCGATGGCCGGGACAGGGGGGACTAATGAAAAACTGTTTTTT. Amino acid sequence: CASMAGTGGTNEKLFF.

Many counts were recorded for this clonotype. This chain uses TRBV18 with TRBJ1-5; 7 bases fit TRBD1. Germline V gene data show CDR1 as KGHSH and CDR2 as LQKENI. V lost 4 bases to trimming and J lost 1 base; unmatched junction nucleotides: 4. CDR3 length equals 15 residues. CDR3 in amino acids: CASSLKTGSNQPQHF. DNA of the CDR3: TGTGCCAGCTCACTTAAGACAGGGAGCAATCAGCCCCAGCATTTT.

This clonotype has a handful of counts. The gene calls are TRBV9 and TRBJ2-7, with TRBD1 matching over 10 bases. This CDR3 contains 14 residues. CDR1 and CDR2 (germline): SGDLS, YYNGEE. V lost 4 bases and J lost 2; bases outside the gene matches: 3. The CDR3 bases are TGTGCCAGCAGCACGGGACAGGGGACCTACGAGCAGTACTTC. It translates to CASSTGQGTYEQYF.

This clonotype has at least ten counts. The chain joins TRBV2 to TRBJ2-3, with no clear D. This CDR3 is built from 14 residues. Germline assignment: CDR1 SNHLY and CDR2 FYNNEI. Trimming removed 3 bases from V and 0 bases from J, with 7 bases in between. CDR3 nucleotide sequence: TGTGCCAGCAGTGATATGACTAGCACAGATACGCAGTATTTT. Translated, it gives CASSDMTSTDTQYF.

This clonotype came up many times. The chain joins TRBV5-1 to TRBJ2-5; 8 bases are shared with TRBD2. V lost 4 bases, J lost 0 bases, and 5 bases stayed unmatched. Germline CDR1 reads SGHRS; CDR2 reads YFSETQ. The CDR3 runs to 15 residues. The CDR3 sequence is CASSGGRSNQETQYF. CDR3 nucleotide sequence: TGCGCCAGCAGCGGCGGGAGGTCAAACCAAGAGACCCAGTACTTC.